The 14 T cell receptor beta chains below all came from one sample that was sequenced in a study of CD8 T cells in ankylosing spondylitis. Antigens for these TCRs are unknown. In TCRdb, the 5' RACE reads were re-called with MiXCR into one record per CDR3 protein. Of approximately 540,000 distinct CDR3 sequences in the sample, about 13% were seen once. General study findings and limits: A TCR beta motif made of under 10 highly homologous variants seemed typical of ankylosing spondylitis blood.

Source material: blood, either unsorted or a sorted T cell fraction (not recorded which). The receptor source for this set is a male donor with ankylosing spondylitis.

This clonotype was detected many times. The rearrangement joins TRBV5-1 to TRBJ2-1; 10 nucleotides line up with TRBD2. Germline values: CDR1 SGHRS, CDR2 YFSETQ. The CDR3 sequence is 17 residues long. V dropped 0 bases and J dropped 8; count of bases not matched to a gene: 11. CDR3 sequence reads: CASSLAPLRLAGYEQFF. CDR3 coding DNA: TGCGCCAGCAGCTTGGCGCCCCTCCGACTAGCGGGCTATGAGCAGTTCTTC.

This chain uses TRBV6-1 with TRBJ2-1; D may be TRBD1 or TRBD2 (5 bases each). The CDR3 is made up of 15 amino acids. V was trimmed by 6 bases and J by 0 bases, leaving 12 bases between them. Germline loops: CDR1 MNHNS, CDR2 SASEGT. The CDR3 region has the DNA TGTGCCAGCAGAGGGACGCTAAGCTCCTACAATGAGCAGTTCTTC. Translating it yields CASRGTLSSYNEQFF.

There are a few counts of this clonotype. The genes are TRBV10-3 and TRBJ1-4, with TRBD1 matching 7 bases. V lost 2 bases, J lost 5 bases, and 2 bases stayed unmatched. Per the germline V gene, CDR1 is ENHRY and CDR2 is SYGVKD. The CDR3 has 14 residues. DNA of the CDR3: TGTGCCATCAGTGAGACAGGGGACAATGAAAAACTGTTTTTT. Its translation: CAISETGDNEKLFF.

This clonotype was seen a handful of times. The rearrangement joins TRBV18 to TRBJ2-3, with TRBD2 as a possible D gene (6 bases). In germline, CDR1 is KGHSH, CDR2 LQKENI. This CDR3 has 15 residues. The V end was cut by 6 bases, the J end by 2 bases, with 15 bases between. The CDR3 nucleotides are TGTGCCAGCTCCCGGGGGTCGCGGGACACAGATACGCAGTATTTT. Translation: CASSRGSRDTDTQYF.

The chain is built from TRBV6-1 and TRBJ1-4; the D is unclear. The CDR3 totals 13 residues. With 1 base removed from V and 6 bases from J, the gap between germline ends came to 6 bases. The V gene's germline CDR1 is MNHNS and CDR2 SASEGT. The CDR3 reads CASSEGFHEKLFF. The CDR3 region has the DNA TGTGCCAGCAGTGAAGGGTTCCATGAAAAACTGTTTTTT.

The chain recombines TRBV12-3 or TRBV12-4 with TRBJ2-1; tentative D call: TRBD2 (6 bases). CDR3 size: 12 residues. V was clipped by 0 bases and J by 15 bases, with 12 bases between them. The chain's CDR3 is CASSLAPTSLFF. The CDR3 DNA reads as TGTGCCAGCAGTTTAGCGCCCACTAGCCTGTTCTTC.

This clonotype was seen ten or more times. The chain has TRBV11-2 and TRBJ2-1; TRBD2 matches 11 bases. The CDR3 totals 15 residues. Germline V gives CDR1 SGHAT, CDR2 FQNNGV. Losses at the gene ends were 5 bases for V and 5 bases for J; bases not matched to a gene: 5. The CDR3 DNA reads TGTGCCAGCAGCGATAGCGGGAGGGGGGACAATGAGCAGTTCTTC. Its translation: CASSDSGRGDNEQFF.

The chain joins TRBV12-3 or TRBV12-4 to TRBJ2-5; D unclear. Trimming shortened V by 7 bases and J by 4 bases, and 10 bases separated the two germline ends. The CDR3 consists of 12 residues. This chain's CDR3 is CASTTQIETQYF. The CDR3 nucleotides read TGTGCCAGCACGACTCAGATAGAGACCCAGTACTTC.

This clonotype was seen more than once but under ten times. This rearrangement joins TRBV3-1 to TRBJ2-7; D uncertain. Trimming removed 0 bases from V and 2 bases from J, with 5 bases in between. Germline V gene lookup returns CDR1 LGHDT and CDR2 YNNKEL (reference sequence). The CDR3 loop spans 13 amino acids. CDR3 in amino acids: CASSQESPYEQYF. The CDR3 DNA reads as TGTGCCAGCAGCCAAGAGTCTCCCTACGAGCAGTACTTC.

This clonotype was observed a handful of times. The gene calls are TRBV7-2 and TRBJ2-5; D is possibly TRBD1 (6 bases). Germline V lookup: CDR1 SGHTA, CDR2 FQGNSA. This CDR3 has 14 residues. Trimming took off 5 bases at V and 5 bases at J, with 15 bases between the two ends. CDR3 bases: TGTGCCAGCAGCGTCTCCTGGACAGTCGAGACCCAGTACTTC. Amino acid sequence: CASSVSWTVETQYF.

This clonotype came up a few times. V is TRBV7-2 and J is TRBJ1-3; 7 nucleotides align to TRBD1. CDR3 length: 15 residues. Germline values: CDR1 SGHTA, CDR2 FQGNSA. Losses at the gene ends were 5 bases for V and 2 bases for J; bases not matched to a gene: 6. The CDR3 coding sequence is TGTGCCAGCAGCCGACAGACAGGGCCTGGAAACACCATATATTTT. This codes for CASSRQTGPGNTIYF.

This clonotype has at least ten counts. J is TRBJ2-2 and V is TRBV5-1, with no clear D. Germline V gene lookup returns CDR1 SGHRS and CDR2 YFSETQ. This CDR3 spans 13 amino acids. V was cut by 4 bases and J by 5 bases, with 9 bases left in between. The chain's CDR3 is CASSVIGTGELFF. DNA of the CDR3: TGCGCCAGCAGCGTAATCGGGACCGGGGAGCTGTTTTTT.

The chain joins TRBV10-2 to TRBJ2-1, with 15 bases identical to TRBD2. The J segment lost 6 bases and the V segment lost 2 bases, leaving 2 bases of the junction unmatched. There are 16 residues in the CDR3. The V gene's germline CDR1 is WSHSY and CDR2 SAAADI. This CDR3 reads CASSELGLAGGNEQFF. CDR3 nucleotides: TGCGCCAGCAGTGAGCTGGGACTAGCGGGGGGCAATGAGCAGTTCTTC.

V usage is TRBV29-1 and J usage is TRBJ1-1; TRBD1 aligns across 8 bases. The germline CDR1 and CDR2 sequences are SQVTM and ANQGSEA. The CDR3 is made up of 15 amino acids. V lost 3 bases and J lost 4; bases outside the gene matches: 10. CDR3 bases: TGCAGCGTTGATCCCCGGACAGGGCTGGGCACTGAAGCTTTCTTT. It encodes CSVDPRTGLGTEAFF.